Listed below are T cell receptor beta chains from one sample, sequenced in a study of OX40 agonist ivuxolimab in advanced cancers. Here immunoSEQ multiplex PCR was the method, and the copy in TCRdb shows in-frame clones only, minus some. Of 40,000 or so clones detected, 82% appear once; the ten largest clones hold 6.5% to 8%. The sequencing here drew on CD4+ or CD8+ T cells sorted from blood, taken in a trial of the OX40 agonist ivuxolimab. All receptors come from an adult with an advanced solid tumor such as melanoma, head and neck, liver or kidney cancer. Each CDR3 is given with its conserved first and last residue. The D gene is left open where the match is weak. The size entry is marked missing in some rows and otherwise reads once, few, many or a size class.

v_gene,abundance,j_gene,d_gene,CDR3aa,CDR3nt
TRBV6-5,NA,TRBJ2-7,TRBD1,CASSYPGDRGYEQYF,TGTGCCAGCAGTTACCCGGGAGACAGGGGTTACGAGCAGTACTTC
TRBV9,NA,TRBJ1-5,TRBD1,CASSPGDREVQPQHF,TGTGCCAGCAGCCCGGGGGACAGGGAGGTTCAGCCCCAGCATTTT
TRBV7-9,NA,TRBJ2-1,NA,CASSSWRVQNEQFF,TGTGCCAGCAGTTCCTGGAGAGTTCAAAATGAGCAGTTCTTC
TRBV9,NA,TRBJ2-3,TRBD2,CASSVHGGSADTQYF,TGTGCCAGCAGCGTACACGGCGGGAGCGCAGATACGCAGTATTTT
TRBV29-1,medium-sized,TRBJ2-1,NA,CSVESLSYNEQFF,TGCAGCGTTGAAAGCCTCTCCTACAATGAGCAGTTCTTC
TRBV9,NA,TRBJ1-1,NA,CASSDPVEGNTEAFF,TGTGCCAGCAGCGACCCGGTGGAGGGCAACACTGAAGCTTTCTTT
TRBV19,NA,TRBJ2-7,TRBD1,CASSIQGAYEQYF,TGTGCCAGTAGTATCCAGGGGGCCTACGAGCAGTACTTC
TRBV4-1,NA,TRBJ2-7,NA,CASSQGGAPDEQYF,TGCGCCAGCAGCCAAGGCGGGGCCCCTGACGAGCAGTACTTC
TRBV5-6,NA,TRBJ2-7,NA,CASSLGTVYEQYF,TGTGCCAGCAGCTTGGGGACTGTATACGAGCAGTACTTC
TRBV18,NA,TRBJ2-7,TRBD1,CASSPDRGIYEQYF,TGTGCCAGCTCACCGGACAGGGGCATTTACGAGCAGTACTTC
TRBV20-1,NA,TRBJ2-5,NA,CSAEHQETQYF,TGCAGCGCAGAGCACCAAGAGACCCAGTACTTC
TRBV28,NA,TRBJ1-4,NA,CASSLSGAILRGKEKLFF,TGTGCCAGCAGTTTATCAGGCGCCATTCTTCGCGGGAAGGAAAAACTGTTTTTT
TRBV6-1,NA,TRBJ1-6,NA,CASSGTATNSPLHF,TGTGCCAGCAGTGGGACCGCGACCAATTCACCCCTCCACTTT
TRBV7-9,once,TRBJ2-5,NA,CASSPRGQSQETQYF,TGTGCCAGCAGCCCGAGGGGACAATCCCAAGAGACCCAGTACTTC
TRBV7-9,NA,TRBJ2-1,NA,CASSLGTGNEQFF,TGTGCCAGCAGCTTAGGAACAGGGAATGAGCAGTTCTTC
TRBV7-2,NA,TRBJ1-2,NA,CASSDNPGNSFYGYTF,TGTGCCAGCAGCGATAATCCCGGGAACTCCTTCTATGGCTACACCTTC
TRBV6-1,NA,TRBJ2-1,TRBD2,CASNPGTAGGDEQFF,TGTGCCAGCAACCCCGGGACAGCGGGAGGTGATGAGCAGTTCTTC
TRBV29-1,NA,TRBJ2-5,NA,CSVEGRVGQETQYF,TGCAGCGTTGAGGGTCGGGTAGGGCAAGAGACCCAGTACTTC
TRBV30,few,TRBJ1-2,NA,CAWSVDSYGYTF,TGTGCCTGGAGTGTCGACAGCTATGGCTACACCTTC
TRBV19,NA,TRBJ1-6,NA,CASSMRTVDSPLHF,TGTGCCAGTAGTATGCGGACAGTCGATTCACCCCTCCACTTT
TRBV7-7,NA,TRBJ2-1,NA,CASSLEVYNEQFF,TGTGCCAGCAGCTTAGAGGTCTACAATGAGCAGTTCTTC
TRBV19,NA,TRBJ2-5,TRBD2,CASSTTSVQETQYF,TGTGCCAGTAGCACAACTAGCGTCCAAGAGACCCAGTACTTC
TRBV5-1,NA,TRBJ2-2,TRBD2,CASTLTSGRGTGELFF,TGCGCCAGCACCTTGACTAGCGGGAGGGGAACCGGGGAGCTGTTTTTT
TRBV19,NA,TRBJ2-3,TRBD1,CASSISPSGQVGDTQYF,TGTGCCAGTAGTATCTCTCCTTCCGGACAGGTTGGAGATACGCAGTATTTT
TRBV30,once,TRBJ2-1,NA,CAWSRALDEQFF,TGTGCCTGGTCCCGGGCCCTCGATGAGCAGTTCTTC
TRBV7-2,once,TRBJ2-7,NA,CASSLVRGYEQYF,TGTGCCAGCAGCTTAGTCCGCGGCTACGAGCAGTACTTC
TRBV5-4,few,TRBJ1-3,NA,CASSQGFPGNTIYF,TGTGCCAGCAGTCAGGGGTTTCCTGGAAACACCATATATTTT
TRBV7-2,NA,TRBJ2-7,NA,CASSLVGSVTYEQYF,TGTGCCAGCAGCTTAGTAGGGTCAGTCACCTACGAGCAGTACTTC
TRBV27,NA,TRBJ2-7,TRBD1,CASILPGQSYEQYF,TGTGCCAGCATCCTCCCGGGACAGTCCTACGAGCAGTACTTC
TRBV15,NA,TRBJ2-1,TRBD2,CATGDSGRAYNEQFF,TGTGCCACGGGGGATAGCGGGAGGGCCTACAATGAGCAGTTCTTC
TRBV4-1,NA,TRBJ1-6,NA,CASSQGTTSPLHF,TGCGCCAGCAGTCAGGGGACAACATCACCCCTCCACTTT
TRBV18,NA,TRBJ1-3,NA,CASSPLPVTKGNTIYF,TGTGCCAGCTCACCACTTCCGGTAACGAAAGGAAACACCATATATTTT
TRBV4-1,NA,TRBJ2-5,TRBD2,CASSQEPSGGNQETQYF,TGCGCCAGCAGCCAAGAGCCTAGCGGGGGGAACCAAGAGACCCAGTACTTC
TRBV6-1,NA,TRBJ1-1,TRBD1,CASSVTGENTEAFF,TGTGCCAGCAGTGTGACAGGGGAAAACACTGAAGCTTTCTTT
TRBV7-9,NA,TRBJ2-5,NA,CASSLGTSQETQYF,TGTGCCAGCAGCCTCGGGACCAGTCAAGAGACCCAGTACTTC
TRBV11-3,NA,TRBJ2-3,NA,CASSLRLADTQYF,TGTGCCAGCAGCCTTCGACTAGCAGATACGCAGTATTTT
TRBV30,NA,TRBJ2-2,TRBD1,CAWSRQGAEIGAGELFF,TGTGCCTGGAGTAGACAGGGGGCTGAGATTGGGGCCGGGGAGCTGTTTTTT
TRBV7-2,NA,TRBJ2-7,NA,CASSQDPGTTYEQYF,TGCGCCAGCAGCCAAGACCCAGGGACAACCTACGAGCAGTACTTC
TRBV12-2,NA,TRBJ2-7,NA,CASLKRGQGNEQYF,TGTGCAAGTCTCAAGCGGGGACAGGGCAACGAGCAGTACTTC
TRBV2,NA,TRBJ2-3,NA,CASSEVGGETDTQYF,TGTGCCAGCAGCGAGGTGGGGGGCGAGACAGATACGCAGTATTTT
TRBV30,NA,TRBJ2-5,NA,CAWGLRETQYF,TGTGCCTGGGGCCTAAGGGAGACCCAGTACTTC
TRBV18,few,TRBJ1-5,TRBD1,CASSPPIAGGLEPQHF,TGTGCCAGCTCACCACCTATCGCAGGGGGCTTGGAGCCCCAGCATTTT
TRBV9,NA,TRBJ2-2,TRBD1,CASSVVGQGTTGELFF,TGTGCCAGCAGCGTAGTGGGACAGGGTACCACCGGGGAGCTGTTTTTT
TRBV10-1,NA,TRBJ2-6,NA,CASSGGSGANVLTF,TGCGCCAGCAGTGGGGGATCTGGGGCCAACGTCCTGACTTTC